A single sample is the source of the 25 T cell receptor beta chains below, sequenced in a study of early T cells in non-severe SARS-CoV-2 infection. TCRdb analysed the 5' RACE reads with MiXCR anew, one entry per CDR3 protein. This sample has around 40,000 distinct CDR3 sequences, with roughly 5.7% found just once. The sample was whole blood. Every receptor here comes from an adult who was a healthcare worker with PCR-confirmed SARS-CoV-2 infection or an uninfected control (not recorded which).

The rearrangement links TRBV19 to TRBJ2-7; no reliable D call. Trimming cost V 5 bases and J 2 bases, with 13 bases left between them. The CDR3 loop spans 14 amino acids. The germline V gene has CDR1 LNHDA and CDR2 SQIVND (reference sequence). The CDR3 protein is CASSHGPTTYEQYF. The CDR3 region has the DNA TGTGCCAGTAGTCACGGACCGACGACCTACGAGCAGTACTTC.

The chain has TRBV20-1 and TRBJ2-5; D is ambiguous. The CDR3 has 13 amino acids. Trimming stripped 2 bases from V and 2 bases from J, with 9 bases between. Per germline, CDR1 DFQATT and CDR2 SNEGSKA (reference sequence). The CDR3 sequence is CSARPSVQETQYF. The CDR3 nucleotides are TGCAGTGCTAGACCGTCGGTTCAAGAGACCCAGTACTTC.

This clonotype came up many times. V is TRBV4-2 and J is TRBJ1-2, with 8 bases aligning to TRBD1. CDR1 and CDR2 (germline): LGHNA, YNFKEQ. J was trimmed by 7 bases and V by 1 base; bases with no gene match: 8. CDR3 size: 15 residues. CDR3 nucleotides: TGTGCCAGCAGCCAAGTCGGGCAGGGGGCGCGTGGCTACACCTTC. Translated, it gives CASSQVGQGARGYTF.

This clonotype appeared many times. The CDR3 reads CASSQGPSGYQETQYF. The CDR3 nucleotides are TGCGCCAGCAGCCAAGGTCCCAGCGGGTACCAAGAGACCCAGTACTTC. The chain links TRBV4-1 to TRBJ2-5, with D tentatively TRBD2 (6 bases). V was shortened by 1 base and J by 0 bases, with 12 bases between the two germline ends. The CDR3 spans 16 residues. Germline CDR1 is MGHRA and CDR2 is YSYEKL.

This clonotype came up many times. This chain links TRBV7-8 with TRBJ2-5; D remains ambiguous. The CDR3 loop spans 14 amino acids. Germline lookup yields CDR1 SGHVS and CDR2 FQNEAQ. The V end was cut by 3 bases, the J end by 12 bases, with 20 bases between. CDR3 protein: CASSFTPMGNGEYF. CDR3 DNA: TGTGCCAGCAGCTTTACCCCGATGGGGAATGGGGAGTACTTC.

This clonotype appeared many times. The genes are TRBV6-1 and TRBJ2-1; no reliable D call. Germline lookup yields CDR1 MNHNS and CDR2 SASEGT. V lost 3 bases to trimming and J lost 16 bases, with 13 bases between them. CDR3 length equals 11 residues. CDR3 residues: CASSDFPRVFF. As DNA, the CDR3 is TGTGCCAGCAGTGATTTCCCCCGGGTCTTCTTC.

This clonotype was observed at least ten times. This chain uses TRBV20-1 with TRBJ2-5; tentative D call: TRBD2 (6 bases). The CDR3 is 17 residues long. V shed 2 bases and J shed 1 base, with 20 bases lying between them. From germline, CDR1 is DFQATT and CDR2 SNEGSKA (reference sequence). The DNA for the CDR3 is TGCAGTGCTAGAAGAAAGCCCATAGCGGAGACCCAAGAGACCCAGTACTTC. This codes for CSARRKPIAETQETQYF.

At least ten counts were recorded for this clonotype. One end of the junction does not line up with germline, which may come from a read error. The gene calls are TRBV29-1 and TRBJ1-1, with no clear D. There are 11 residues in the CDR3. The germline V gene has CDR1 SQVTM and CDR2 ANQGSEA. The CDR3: CSVDSGFEVFF. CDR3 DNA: TGCAGCGTTGATTCCGGCTTCGAAGTTTTCTTT.

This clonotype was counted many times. CDR3 amino acids: CASGRIGPSDAYNEQFF. For the CDR3, the DNA is TGCGCCAGCGGAAGGATCGGACCTTCCGACGCTTACAATGAGCAGTTCTTC. The rearrangement joins TRBV4-1 to TRBJ2-1; no definite D call. This CDR3 region has 17 residues. Trimming took 8 bases from V and 4 from J, leaving 24 bases between them. Germline-derived CDR1 and CDR2 are MGHRA and YSYEKL.

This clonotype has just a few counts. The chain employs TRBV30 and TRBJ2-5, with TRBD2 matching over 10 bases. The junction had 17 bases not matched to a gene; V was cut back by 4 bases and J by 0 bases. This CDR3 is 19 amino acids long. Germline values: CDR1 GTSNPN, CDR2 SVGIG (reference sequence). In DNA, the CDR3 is TGTGCCTGGATAACATGGCTAGCGGGAGAGAACCCGTACCAAGAGACCCAGTACTTC. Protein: CAWITWLAGENPYQETQYF.

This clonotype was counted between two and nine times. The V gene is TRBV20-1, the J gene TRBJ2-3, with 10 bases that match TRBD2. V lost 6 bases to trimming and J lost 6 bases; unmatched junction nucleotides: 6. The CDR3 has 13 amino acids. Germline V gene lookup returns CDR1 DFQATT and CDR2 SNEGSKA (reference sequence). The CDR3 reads CSATLAGADTQYF. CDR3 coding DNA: TGCAGTGCAACCCTAGCGGGAGCTGATACGCAGTATTTT.

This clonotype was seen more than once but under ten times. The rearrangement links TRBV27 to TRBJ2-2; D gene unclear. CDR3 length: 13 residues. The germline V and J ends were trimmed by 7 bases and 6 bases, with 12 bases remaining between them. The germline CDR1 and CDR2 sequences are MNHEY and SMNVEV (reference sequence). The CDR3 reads CASTPRAAGELFF. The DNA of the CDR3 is TGTGCCAGCACCCCTCGGGCAGCCGGGGAGCTGTTTTTT.

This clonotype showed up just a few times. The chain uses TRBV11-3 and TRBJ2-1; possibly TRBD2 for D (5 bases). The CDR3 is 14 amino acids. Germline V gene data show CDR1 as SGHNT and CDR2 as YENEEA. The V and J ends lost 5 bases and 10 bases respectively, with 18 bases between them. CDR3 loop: CASSRFGGPGEQFF. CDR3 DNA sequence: TGTGCCAGCAGCCGATTCGGAGGTCCGGGCGAGCAGTTCTTC.

In DNA, the CDR3 is TGCGCCAGCAGCCAAGACAGGGGTGGGGCTAGCGGCTCTCTCACCAAAAACATTCAGTACTTC. Translation: CASSQDRGGASGSLTKNIQYF. V is TRBV4-1 and J is TRBJ2-4; D perhaps matches TRBD2 (7 bases). The CDR3 has 21 residues. Per germline, CDR1 MGHRA and CDR2 YSYEKL. The V gene lost 0 bases and the J gene lost 2 bases, with 26 bases spanning the gap.

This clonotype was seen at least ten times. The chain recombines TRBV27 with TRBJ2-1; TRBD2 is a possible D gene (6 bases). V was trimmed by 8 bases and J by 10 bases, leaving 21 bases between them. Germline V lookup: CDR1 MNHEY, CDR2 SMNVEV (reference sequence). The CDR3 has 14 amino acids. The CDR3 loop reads CASSPGSRSGEQFF. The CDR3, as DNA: TGTGCCAGCTCGCCCGGGAGTCGGAGTGGGGAGCAGTTCTTC.

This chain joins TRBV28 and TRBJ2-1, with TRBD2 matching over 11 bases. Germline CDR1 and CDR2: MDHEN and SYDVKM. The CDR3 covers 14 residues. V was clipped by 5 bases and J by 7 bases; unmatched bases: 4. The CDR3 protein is CASSLRLAGNEQFF. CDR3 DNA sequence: TGTGCCAGCAGTCTACGACTAGCGGGAAATGAGCAGTTCTTC.

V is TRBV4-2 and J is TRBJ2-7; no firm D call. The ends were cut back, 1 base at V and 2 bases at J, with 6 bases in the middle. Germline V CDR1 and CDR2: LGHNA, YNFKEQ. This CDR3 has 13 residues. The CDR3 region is CASSQGGTYEQYF. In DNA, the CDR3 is TGTGCCAGCAGCCAAGGGGGAACCTACGAGCAGTACTTC.

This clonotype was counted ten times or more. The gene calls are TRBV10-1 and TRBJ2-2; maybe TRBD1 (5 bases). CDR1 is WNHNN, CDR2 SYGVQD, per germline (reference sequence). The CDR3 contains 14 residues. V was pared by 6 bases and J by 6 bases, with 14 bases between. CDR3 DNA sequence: TGCGCCAGCAGGACCGATGACAGAGCCGGGGAGCTGTTTTTT. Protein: CASRTDDRAGELFF.

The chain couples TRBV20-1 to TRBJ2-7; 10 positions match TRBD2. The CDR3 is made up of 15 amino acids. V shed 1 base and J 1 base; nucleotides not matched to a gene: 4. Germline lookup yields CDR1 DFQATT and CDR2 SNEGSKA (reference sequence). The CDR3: CSARALAGESYEQYF. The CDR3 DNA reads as TGCAGTGCTAGAGCTCTAGCGGGAGAGTCCTACGAGCAGTACTTC.

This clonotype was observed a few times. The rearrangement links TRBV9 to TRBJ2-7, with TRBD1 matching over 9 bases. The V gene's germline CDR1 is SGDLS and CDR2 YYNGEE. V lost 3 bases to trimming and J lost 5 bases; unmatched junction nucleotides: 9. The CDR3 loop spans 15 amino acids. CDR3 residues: CASSAKQGALDEQYF. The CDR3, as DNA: TGTGCCAGCAGCGCCAAACAGGGGGCGCTTGACGAGCAGTACTTC. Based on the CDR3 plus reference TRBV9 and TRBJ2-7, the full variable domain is DSGVTQTPKHLITATGQRVTLRCSPRSGDLSVYWYQQSLDQGLQFLIQYYNGEERAKGNILERFSAQQFPDLHSELNLSSLELGDSALYFCASSAKQGALDEQYFGPGTRLTVT.

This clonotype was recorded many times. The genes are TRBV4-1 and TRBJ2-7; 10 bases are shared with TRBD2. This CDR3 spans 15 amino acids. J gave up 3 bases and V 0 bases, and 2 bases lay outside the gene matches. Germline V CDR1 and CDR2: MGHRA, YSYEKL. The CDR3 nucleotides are TGCGCCAGCAGCCAAGAGAAGCGGGAGGGCTACGAGCAGTACTTC. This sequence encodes CASSQEKREGYEQYF.

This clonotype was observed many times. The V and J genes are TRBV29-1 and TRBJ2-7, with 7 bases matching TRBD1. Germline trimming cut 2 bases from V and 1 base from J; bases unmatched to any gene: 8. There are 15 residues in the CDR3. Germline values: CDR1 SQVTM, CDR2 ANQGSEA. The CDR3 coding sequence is TGCAGCGTTGAACTGCCGGGACAGCTATCCTACGAGCAGTACTTC. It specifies CSVELPGQLSYEQYF.

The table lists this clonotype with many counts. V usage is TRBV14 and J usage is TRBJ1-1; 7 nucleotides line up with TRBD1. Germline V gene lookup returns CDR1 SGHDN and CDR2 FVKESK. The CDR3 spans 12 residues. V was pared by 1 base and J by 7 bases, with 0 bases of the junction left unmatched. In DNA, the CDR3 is TGTGCCAGCAGCCAAGGGGACAGTGAAGCTTTCTTT. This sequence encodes CASSQGDSEAFF.

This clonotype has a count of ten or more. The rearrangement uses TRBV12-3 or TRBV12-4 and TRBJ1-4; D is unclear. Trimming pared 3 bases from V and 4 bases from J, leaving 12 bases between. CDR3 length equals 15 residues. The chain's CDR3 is CASSFGRVDNEKLFF. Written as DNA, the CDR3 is TGTGCCAGCAGTTTCGGGAGGGTGGATAATGAAAAACTGTTTTTT.

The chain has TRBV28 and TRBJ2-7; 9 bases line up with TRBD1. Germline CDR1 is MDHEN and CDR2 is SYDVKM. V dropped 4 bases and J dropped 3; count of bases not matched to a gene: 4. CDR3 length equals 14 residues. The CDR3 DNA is TGTGCCAGCAGTTACAGGGGGCTCCTCTACGAGCAGTACTTC. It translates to CASSYRGLLYEQYF.